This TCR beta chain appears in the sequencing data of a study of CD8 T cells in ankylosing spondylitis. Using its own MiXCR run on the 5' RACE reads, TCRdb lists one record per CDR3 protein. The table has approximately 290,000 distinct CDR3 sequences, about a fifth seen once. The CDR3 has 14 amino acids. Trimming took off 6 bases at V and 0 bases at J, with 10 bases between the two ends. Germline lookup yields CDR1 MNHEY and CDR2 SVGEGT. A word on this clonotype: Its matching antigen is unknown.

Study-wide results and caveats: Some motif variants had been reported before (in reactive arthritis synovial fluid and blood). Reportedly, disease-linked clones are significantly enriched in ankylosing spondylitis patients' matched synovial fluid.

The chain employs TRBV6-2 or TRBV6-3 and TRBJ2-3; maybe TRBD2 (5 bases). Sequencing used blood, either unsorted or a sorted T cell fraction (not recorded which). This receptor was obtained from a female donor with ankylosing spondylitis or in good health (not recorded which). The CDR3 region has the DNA TGTGCCAGCAGACGGGGATTTAGCACAGATACGCAGTATTTT. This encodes CASRRGFSTDTQYF.